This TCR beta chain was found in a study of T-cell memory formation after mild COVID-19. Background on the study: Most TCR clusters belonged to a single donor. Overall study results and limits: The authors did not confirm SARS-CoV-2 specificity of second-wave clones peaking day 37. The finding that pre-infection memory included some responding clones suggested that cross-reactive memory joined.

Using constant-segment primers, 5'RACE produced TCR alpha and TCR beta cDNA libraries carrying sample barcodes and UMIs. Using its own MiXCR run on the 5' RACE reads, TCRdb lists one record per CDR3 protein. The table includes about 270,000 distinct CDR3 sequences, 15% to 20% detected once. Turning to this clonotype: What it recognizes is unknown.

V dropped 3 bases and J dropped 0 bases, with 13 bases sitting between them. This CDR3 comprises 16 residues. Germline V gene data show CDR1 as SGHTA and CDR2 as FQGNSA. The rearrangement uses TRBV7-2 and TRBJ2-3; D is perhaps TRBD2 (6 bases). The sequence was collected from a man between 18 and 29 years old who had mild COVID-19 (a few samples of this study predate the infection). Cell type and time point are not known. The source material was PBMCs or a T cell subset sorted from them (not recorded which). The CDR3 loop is CASSFPPGVSTDTQYF. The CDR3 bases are TGTGCCAGCAGCTTCCCGCCGGGGGTAAGCACAGATACGCAGTATTTT.